This T cell receptor beta chain emerged from a study of shared clonotypes between healthy human individuals. Generated by immunoSEQ multiplex PCR, the TCRdb table keeps only in-frame clones and is missing some. The sample holds just over 2,000,000 clones, 95% seen once. The germline CDR1 and CDR2 sequences are MNHNY and SVGAGI (reference sequence). CDR3 length: 14 residues. V was shortened by 5 bases and J by 4 bases, with 14 bases between the two germline ends. The chain recombines TRBV6-6 with TRBJ2-5; the D gene is possibly TRBD1 (6 bases). The TCR was taken from a man between 18 and 35 years old in good health. Sequencing input: naive CD4+ T cells sorted from blood. Subset specified: CD45RA+ positively selected. The CDR3 reads CASSPPQGRETQYF. CDR3 sequence (DNA): TGTGCCAGCAGTCCCCCCCAGGGGCGAGAGACCCAGTACTTC.